Described below is a single T cell receptor (beta chain) sequence and its context. The data originate from a study of T cell changes during pregnancy in multiple sclerosis. Profiling relied on immunoSEQ multiplex PCR, and the TCRdb table lists in-frame clones only, not all of them. The sample has 50,000 to 70,000 clones; 92% are singletons. The length of the CDR3 is 16 residues. Germline CDR1 is ENHRY and CDR2 is SYGVKD. V was clipped by 4 bases and J by 6 bases; unmatched bases: 7. This chain uses TRBV10-3 with TRBJ2-3; 13 nucleotides match TRBD2. The receptor comes from a female donor with multiple sclerosis, enrolled in a pregnancy study. The sequences come from peripheral blood, collected in the first trimester of pregnancy. CDR3: CAISGLAGGSGDTQYF. In nucleotides, the CDR3 is TGTGCCATCAGTGGACTAGCGGGGGGCTCCGGGGATACGCAGTATTTT.